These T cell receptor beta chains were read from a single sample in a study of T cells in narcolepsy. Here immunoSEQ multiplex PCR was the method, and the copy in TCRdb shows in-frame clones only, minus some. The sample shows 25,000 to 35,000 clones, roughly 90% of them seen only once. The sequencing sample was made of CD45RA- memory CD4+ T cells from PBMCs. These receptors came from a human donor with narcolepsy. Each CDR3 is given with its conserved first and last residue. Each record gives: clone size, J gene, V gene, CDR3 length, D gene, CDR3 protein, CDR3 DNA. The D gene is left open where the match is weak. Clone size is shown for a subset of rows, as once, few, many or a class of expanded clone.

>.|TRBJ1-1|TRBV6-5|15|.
CASSTTRQGNTEAFF
TGTGCCAGCAGTACGACTCGTCAGGGGAACACTGAAGCTTTCTTT
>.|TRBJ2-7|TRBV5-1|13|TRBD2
CASSSSGHYEQYF
TGCGCCAGCAGCTCTAGCGGACACTACGAGCAGTACTTC
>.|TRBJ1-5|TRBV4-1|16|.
CASSHITGVGNQPQHF
TGCGCCAGCAGCCACATTACAGGAGTAGGCAATCAGCCCCAGCATTTT
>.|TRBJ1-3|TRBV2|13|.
CASSVQNGNTIYF
TGTGCCAGCAGTGTTCAGAATGGAAACACCATATATTTT
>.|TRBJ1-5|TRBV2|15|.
CASRPQGHRDQPQHF
TGTGCCAGCAGACCCCAGGGGCATAGAGATCAGCCCCAGCATTTT
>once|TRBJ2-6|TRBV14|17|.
CASSPHAALSGANVLTF
TGTGCCAGCAGCCCTCATGCCGCTCTATCTGGGGCCAACGTCCTGACTTTC
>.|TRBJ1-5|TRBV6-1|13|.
CASSELGKGPQHF
TGTGCCAGCAGTGAATTGGGGAAGGGGCCCCAGCATTTT
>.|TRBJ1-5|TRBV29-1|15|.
CSVADGLLGNQPQHF
TGCAGCGTTGCCGACGGGCTATTGGGCAATCAACCCCAGCATTTT
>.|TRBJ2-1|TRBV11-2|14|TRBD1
CASSSGQGLNEQFF
TGTGCCAGCAGCTCCGGACAGGGCCTCAATGAGCAGTTCTTC
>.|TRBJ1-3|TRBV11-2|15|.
CASSFDPVSGNTIYF
TGTGCCAGCAGCTTTGATCCAGTCTCTGGAAACACCATATATTTT
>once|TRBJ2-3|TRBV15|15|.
CATARTGMSADTQYF
TGTGCCACCGCTAGAACAGGGATGTCGGCAGATACGCAGTATTTT
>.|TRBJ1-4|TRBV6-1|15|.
CASSEWNRATEKLFF
TGTGCCAGCAGTGAATGGAACAGGGCTACTGAAAAACTGTTTTTT
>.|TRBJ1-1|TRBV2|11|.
CASIITREAFF
TGTGCCAGCATTATCACACGTGAAGCTTTCTTT
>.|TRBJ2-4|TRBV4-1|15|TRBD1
CASSQARWQGALLYF
TGCGCCAGCAGCCAAGCCAGGTGGCAGGGGGCTTTATTGTACTTC
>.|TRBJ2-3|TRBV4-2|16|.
CASSQDRGGGTDTQYF
TGTGCCAGCAGCCAAGATAGGGGCGGGGGCACAGATACGCAGTATTTT
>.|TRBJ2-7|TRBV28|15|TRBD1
CATSNPGQGAYEQYF
TGTGCCACTTCTAATCCGGGACAGGGGGCCTACGAGCAGTACTTC
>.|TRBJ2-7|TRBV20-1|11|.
CSAPGQNEQYF
TGCAGTGCACCCGGACAGAACGAGCAGTACTTC
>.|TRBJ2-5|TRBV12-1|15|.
CASSLGRGIQETQYF
TGTGCCAGCAGCTTGGGTAGGGGGATCCAAGAGACCCAGTACTTC
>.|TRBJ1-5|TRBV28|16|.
CASSFNQGFGNQPQHF
TGTGCCAGCAGTTTCAACCAGGGGTTTGGCAATCAGCCCCAGCATTTT
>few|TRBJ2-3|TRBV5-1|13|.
CASSSLKEDTQYF
TGCGCCAGCAGCTCTCTGAAGGAAGATACGCAGTATTTT
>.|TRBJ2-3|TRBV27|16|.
CASSSRLGGIPPPQYF
TGTGCCAGCAGTTCCCGTCTTGGAGGAATCCCACCCCCGCAGTATTTT
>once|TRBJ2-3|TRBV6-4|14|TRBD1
CASSEEQGPYTQYF
TGTGCCAGCAGTGAAGAACAGGGGCCTTATACGCAGTATTTT
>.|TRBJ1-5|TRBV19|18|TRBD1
CASSNQGAGANTNQPQHF
TGTGCCAGTAGTAATCAGGGGGCAGGGGCGAATACTAATCAGCCCCAGCATTTT
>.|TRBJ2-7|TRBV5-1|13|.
CASSLIDSYEQYF
TGCGCCAGCAGCCTGATCGACTCCTACGAGCAGTACTTC
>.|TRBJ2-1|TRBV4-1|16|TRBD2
CASRHSGGLEYNEQFF
TGCGCCAGCAGACATAGCGGGGGGCTGGAATACAATGAGCAGTTCTTC
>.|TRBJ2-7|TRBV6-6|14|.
CASSYSPSFYEQYF
TGTGCCAGCAGTTACTCGCCCAGCTTCTACGAGCAGTACTTC
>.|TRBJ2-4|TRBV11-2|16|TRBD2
CASSFVAGGSKNIQYF
TGTGCCAGCAGCTTTGTAGCGGGGGGATCCAAAAACATTCAGTACTTC
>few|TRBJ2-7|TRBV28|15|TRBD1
CASSKGQGAPYEQYF
TGTGCCAGCAGTAAGGGACAGGGGGCCCCTTACGAGCAGTACTTC
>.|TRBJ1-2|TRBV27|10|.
CATGGHGYTF
TGTGCCACCGGGGGCCATGGCTACACCTTC
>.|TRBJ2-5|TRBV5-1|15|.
CASSFLVGAQETQYF
TGCGCCAGCAGCTTCCTAGTAGGGGCCCAAGAGACCCAGTACTTC
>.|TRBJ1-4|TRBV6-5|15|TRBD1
CASSRTGQLNEKLFF
TGTGCCAGCAGTAGAACGGGACAGCTTAATGAAAAACTGTTTTTT
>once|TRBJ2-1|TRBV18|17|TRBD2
CASSARTSGSGGNEQFF
TGTGCCAGCTCAGCCCGGACTAGCGGGAGTGGGGGGAATGAGCAGTTCTTC
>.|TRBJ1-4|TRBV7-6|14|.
CASSLPGANEKLFF
TGTGCCAGCAGCTTACCGGGAGCCAATGAAAAACTGTTTTTT
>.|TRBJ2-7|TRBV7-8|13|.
CASSLYDRSAKNF
TGTGCCAGCAGCTTATATGACAGGTCTGCTAAGAACTTC
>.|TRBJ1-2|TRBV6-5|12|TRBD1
CASSEGGTGMAF
TGTGCCAGCAGTGAAGGCGGGACAGGAATGGCCTTC
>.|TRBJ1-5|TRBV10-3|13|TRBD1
CAISPDRGQPQHF
TGTGCCATCAGCCCGGACAGGGGACAGCCCCAGCATTTT